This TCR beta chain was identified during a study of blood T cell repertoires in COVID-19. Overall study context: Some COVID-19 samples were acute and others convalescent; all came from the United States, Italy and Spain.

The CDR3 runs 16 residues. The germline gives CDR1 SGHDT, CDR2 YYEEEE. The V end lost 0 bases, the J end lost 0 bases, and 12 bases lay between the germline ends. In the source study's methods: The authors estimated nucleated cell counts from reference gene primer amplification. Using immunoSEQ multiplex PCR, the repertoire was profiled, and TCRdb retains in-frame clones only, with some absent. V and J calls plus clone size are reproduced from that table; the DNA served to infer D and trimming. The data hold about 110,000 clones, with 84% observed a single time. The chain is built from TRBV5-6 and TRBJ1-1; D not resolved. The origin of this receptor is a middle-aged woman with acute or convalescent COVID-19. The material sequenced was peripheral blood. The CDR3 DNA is TGTGCCAGCAGCTTGGTGGCAGGATATTTGAACACTGAAGCTTTCTTT. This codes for CASSLVAGYLNTEAFF.